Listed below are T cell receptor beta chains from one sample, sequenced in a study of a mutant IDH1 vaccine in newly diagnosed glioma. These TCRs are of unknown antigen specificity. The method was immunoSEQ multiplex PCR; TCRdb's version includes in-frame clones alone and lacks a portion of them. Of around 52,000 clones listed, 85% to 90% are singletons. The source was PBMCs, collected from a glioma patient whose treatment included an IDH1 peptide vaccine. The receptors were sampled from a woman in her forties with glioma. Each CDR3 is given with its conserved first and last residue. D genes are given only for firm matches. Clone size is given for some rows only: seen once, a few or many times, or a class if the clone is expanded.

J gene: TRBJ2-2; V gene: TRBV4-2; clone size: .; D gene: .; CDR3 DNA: TGTGCCAGCAGCCAACACGGAAGTTCGGCCGGGGAGCTGTTTTTT; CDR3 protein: CASSQHGSSAGELFF
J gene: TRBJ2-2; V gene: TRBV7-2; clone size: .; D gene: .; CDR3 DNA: TGTGCCAGCAGCCCAGGCAGCGGACTGAACACCGGGGAGCTGTTTTTT; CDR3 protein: CASSPGSGLNTGELFF
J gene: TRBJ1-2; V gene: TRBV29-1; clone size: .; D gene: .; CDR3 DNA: TGCAGCGTTGAAGACCGGCCCCAATCATATGGCTACACCTTC; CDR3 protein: CSVEDRPQSYGYTF
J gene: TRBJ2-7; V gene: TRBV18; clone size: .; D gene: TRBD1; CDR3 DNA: TGTGCCAGCTCAGAGACAGGGATCTGGATCTACGAGCAGTACTTC; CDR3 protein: CASSETGIWIYEQYF
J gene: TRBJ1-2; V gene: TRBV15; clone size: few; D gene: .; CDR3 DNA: TGTGCCACCAGCAGAGAAAGAGACCTAAACTATGGCTACACCTTC; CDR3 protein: CATSRERDLNYGYTF
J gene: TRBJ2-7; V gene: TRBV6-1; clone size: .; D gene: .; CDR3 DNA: TGTGCCAGCAGTGTTACCGCCGATGGTACCTACGAGCAGTACTTC; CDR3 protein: CASSVTADGTYEQYF
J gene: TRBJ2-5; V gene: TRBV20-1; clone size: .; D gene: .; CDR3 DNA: TGCAGTGCTCCCGAGGGGCAAGGCCAGTACTTC; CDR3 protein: CSAPEGQGQYF
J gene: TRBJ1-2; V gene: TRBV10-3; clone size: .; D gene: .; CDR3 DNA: TGTGCCATCAGTGAGACAGGCGACCTTACCTCGGTCTATGGCTACACCTTC; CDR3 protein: CAISETGDLTSVYGYTF
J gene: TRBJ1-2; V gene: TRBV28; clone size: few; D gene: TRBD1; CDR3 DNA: TGTGCCAGCAGGGAAGACAGGGACCATGGCTACACCTTC; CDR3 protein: CASREDRDHGYTF
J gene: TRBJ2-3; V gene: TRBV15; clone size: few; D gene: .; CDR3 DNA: TGTGCCACCAGCAGAGACTTCAGACTAGATTTTAGAGATACGCAGTATTTT; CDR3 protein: CATSRDFRLDFRDTQYF
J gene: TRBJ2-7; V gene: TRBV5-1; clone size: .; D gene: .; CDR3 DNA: TGCGCCAGCAGCCCCGAGGGGAGCTCCTACGAGCAGTACTTC; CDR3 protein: CASSPEGSSYEQYF
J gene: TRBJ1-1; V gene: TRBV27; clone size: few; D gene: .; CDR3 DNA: TGTGCCAGCAGTTTATCTAGGGGTAAGGGGGAAACTGAAGCTTTCTTT; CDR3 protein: CASSLSRGKGETEAFF
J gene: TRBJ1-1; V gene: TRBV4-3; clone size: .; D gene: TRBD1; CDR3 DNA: TGCGCCAGCAGCCAAGACCCCAGACAGGGGGCAAAGCCGGGGACTGAAGCTTTCTTT; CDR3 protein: CASSQDPRQGAKPGTEAFF
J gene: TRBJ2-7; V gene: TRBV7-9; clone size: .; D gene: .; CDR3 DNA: TGTGCCAGCAGCTATTCGGGAAGACCCGAGCAGTACTTC; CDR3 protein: CASSYSGRPEQYF
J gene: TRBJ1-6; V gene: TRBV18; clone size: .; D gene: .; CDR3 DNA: TGTGCCAGCTCACCGCAAGGAGACTCACCCCTCCACTTT; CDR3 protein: CASSPQGDSPLHF
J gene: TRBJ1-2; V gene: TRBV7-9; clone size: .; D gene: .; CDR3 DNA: TGTGCCAGCAGCCCCGGTATCAGCTATGGCTACACCTTC; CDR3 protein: CASSPGISYGYTF
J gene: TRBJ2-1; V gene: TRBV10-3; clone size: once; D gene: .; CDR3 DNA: TGTGCCATCAGTCAAAATCCCTCCTACAATGAGCAGTTCTTC; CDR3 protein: CAISQNPSYNEQFF
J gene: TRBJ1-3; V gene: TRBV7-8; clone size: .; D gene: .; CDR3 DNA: TGTGCCAGCAGCCCCCGCCGGGGGGCTTGGGGAAACACCATATATTTT; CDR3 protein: CASSPRRGAWGNTIYF
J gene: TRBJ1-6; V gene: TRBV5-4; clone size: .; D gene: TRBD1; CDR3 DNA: TGTGCCAGCAGTGCCGGGACAGGGGTACAATATTCCCTCCACTTT; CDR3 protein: CASSAGTGVQYSLHF
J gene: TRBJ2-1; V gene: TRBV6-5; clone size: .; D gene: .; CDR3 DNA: TGTGCCAGCAGGCGGGAATCCTACAATGAGCAGTTCTTC; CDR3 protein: CASRRESYNEQFF
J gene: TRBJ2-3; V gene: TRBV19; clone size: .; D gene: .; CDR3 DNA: TGTGCCAGTAGCCAGAGGGGCGAGTCAACAGATACGCAGTATTTT; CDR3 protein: CASSQRGESTDTQYF
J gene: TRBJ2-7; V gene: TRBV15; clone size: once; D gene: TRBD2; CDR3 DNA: TGTGCCACCAAGGGGACTAGCGGGGCCTACGAGCAGTACTTC; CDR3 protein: CATKGTSGAYEQYF
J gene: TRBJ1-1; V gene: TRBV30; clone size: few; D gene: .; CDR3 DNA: TGTGCCTGGAGTGGACGGGGAAAGGGAGTCACTGAAGCTTTCTTT; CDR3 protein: CAWSGRGKGVTEAFF
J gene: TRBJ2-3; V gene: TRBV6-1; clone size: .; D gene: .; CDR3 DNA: TGTGCCAGCAGGATCCTACCATCTAGCACAGATACGCAGTATTTT; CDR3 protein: CASRILPSSTDTQYF
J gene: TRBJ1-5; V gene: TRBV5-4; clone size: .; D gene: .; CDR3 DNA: TGTGCCAGCAGCTTTGGAGGGGCGGGTCAGCCCCAGCATTTT; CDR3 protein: CASSFGGAGQPQHF
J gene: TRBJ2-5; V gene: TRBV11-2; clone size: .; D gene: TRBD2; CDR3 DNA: TGTGCCAGCAGCCCCCTTCTAGCGGGAGGACCCCAAGAGACCCAGTACTTC; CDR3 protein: CASSPLLAGGPQETQYF
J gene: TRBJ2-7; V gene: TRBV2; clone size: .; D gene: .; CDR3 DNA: TGTGCCAGCAATAGGGACAACGAGCAGTACTTC; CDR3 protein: CASNRDNEQYF